Reported below is one T cell receptor (beta chain). This clonotype was detected only a few times. No antigen is known for it. One base away there is no much larger clone; base qualities are not given. TCR alpha and beta chain libraries were amplified separately from the second PCR step onward. CMV status of each donor was established by measuring IFNgamma production from CD4+ T cells after fresh PBMCs were stimulated overnight with CMV viral lysate. Miltenyi beads were used first to positively select CD4 T cells, and CD8 T cells were then positively selected from the CD4-negative fraction. Cells were stained for CD3, CD4, CD8, CD45RA, CD27 and a live/dead dye and were sorted on a BD Aria II into four subsets based on CD45RA and CD27. A few healthy volunteers provided blood, and each donor's sample was split into CD4 and CD8 T cells and then further divided into four differentiation subsets. Approximately 120 ml of peripheral blood was taken from each donor, and PBMC were separated by density-gradient centrifugation on Ficoll-Paque PLUS. Sorted cells were lysed in RLT buffer, and RNA was extracted with a Qiagen RNeasy kit and stored at -80°C.

The data are from a study of naive and memory T cell subsets (dated by TCRdb to 2017 to 2019). Broadly, across the study: An open-source, UMI-based TCR alpha and beta sequencing pipeline was applied to sorted naive and memory peripheral blood T cell subsets. IgG serology results and the functional CMV T cell responses were in complete agreement. RNA was DNase-treated and reverse transcribed with TCR constant-region primers, mostly using SuperScript III. The research as a whole found: Once error correction was done, more than 90% of naive TCR sequences showed up just once, which made the naive abundance distributions much steeper than those of the memory subsets. The abundance of TCRs followed a power law with an exponent that differed between naive and memory subsets yet stayed consistent across the three individuals. Gini index rose and Shannon and inverse Simpson diversity fell from naive through CM, EM and EMRA in both CD4 and CD8 cells. A clonotype was defined as a single alpha or beta chain sequence rather than as a paired alpha/beta receptor. RNA-based TCR counts may be influenced by expression changes linked to T cell activation and differentiation. The repertoire findings for the naive and memory subsets could not be validated against a ground truth, as none was available.

As encoded in the germline V gene, CDR1 is SGHAT while CDR2 is FQNNGV. The CDR3, from cysteine to phenylalanine, totals 15 residues. The only DNA kept is the CDR3, 45 bases in frame from the first base. V and J lose 5 bases and 6 bases, and a span of 17 bases separates them. Library construction relied on UMI-ligation and nested PCR. An equimolar mix of two oligonucleotides covering both TRBC1 and TRBC2 was used as the beta constant-region primer. The ligated cDNA went through four rounds of PCR with nested alpha and beta constant-region primers together with the SP2 primer. A single-stranded oligonucleotide containing the SP2 primer and a 12-nucleotide UMI was joined to the 3' end of the cDNA by T4 RNA ligase 1. Incubation of the ligation reaction lasted about 19-24 hours at 16 degrees C. To avoid over-amplification, PCR2 was usually performed as a SYBR Green qPCR and halted once a predetermined threshold was reached. Apart from the first purification, every purification step used Agencourt AMPure XP magnetic beads. Libraries were quantified by Qubit and checked on a TapeStation, where a main peak was expected near 650 bp. Sequencing of the pooled libraries was done on an Illumina MiSeq using v2 2x251 paired-end kits, which typically yielded roughly 0.9-2.1 million reads per sample. Libraries were pooled at 4 nM per sample, and 5-7% PhiX was added to improve cluster recognition. As for the authors' bioinformatics: Decombinator assigned V and J genes to Demultiplexor-processed FASTQ reads by tag matching, allowing a single base-pair mismatch. UMIs were used by Collapsinator to correct both sequencing errors and frequency errors arising from PCR heterogeneity. TCRs were translated and CDR3s were extracted from the conserved cysteine to the FGXG phenylalanine by CDR3Translator, with non-productive sequences being flagged. Repertoires were subsampled to equal numbers of UMI-defined TCRs before Gini, Shannon entropy and inverse Simpson indices were calculated. Clonotype abundance distributions were fitted to a power law by maximum likelihood within the linear range. For one naive CD8 sample, the pipeline and MIGEC produced similar UMI counts, unique TCR numbers and clonal distributions. The repertoires were searched for just under 7,500 CMV-associated CDR3 sequences that had been compiled from VDJdb and a published dataset. TCRdb reran the public reads through fastp at Q25 and MiXCR, keeping productive beta chains. Every entry covers one CDR3 protein and lists the most common genes and DNA from its rows. Here the V and J calls rest on TCRdb's processing, not on the authors' analysis. For this sample there are 95,000 to 150,000 distinct CDR3 sequences; 30% to 45% appear just once. Of the sample, approximately 0.87% falls within the top ten clones.

Here the chain combines TRBV11-2 and TRBJ2-1; a tentative D match to TRBD2 spans 6 bases. This clonotype originated in a human donor in good health. The specimen sequenced was central memory CD4+ T cells from blood. The cell subset or site label on this specimen signifies: central memory, CD45RA- CD27+. The CDR3 protein sequence reads: CASSSTSYGGNEQFF. The sequenced DNA: TGTGCCAGCAGCAGTACTAGCTATGGGGGCAATGAGCAGTTCTTC.